Listed here are 23 T cell receptor beta chains from one sample, sequenced in a study of CD8 T cells in ankylosing spondylitis. A single record per CDR3 protein comes from TCRdb applying MiXCR to the 5' RACE reads. The sample has about 170,000 distinct CDR3 sequences, about 16% seen once. The sequencing input was blood, either unsorted or a sorted T cell fraction (not recorded which). These receptors were taken from a male donor with ankylosing spondylitis or in good health (not recorded which).

This clonotype showed up just a few times. This chain links TRBV18 with TRBJ2-1, with D uncertain. CDR1 is KGHSH and CDR2 is LQKENI in the germline V gene. This CDR3 has 16 amino acids. V lost 1 base and J lost 0, with 10 bases in between. The CDR3 spells CASSPLAKSSYNEQFF. In DNA form, the CDR3 reads TGTGCCAGCTCACCACTAGCTAAGAGCTCCTACAATGAGCAGTTCTTC.

This clonotype was counted a single time. The gene calls are TRBV5-1 and TRBJ2-5; 7 nucleotides align to TRBD1. Germline CDR1 SGHRS, CDR2 YFSETQ. The CDR3 is 13 residues long. J was trimmed by 3 bases and V by 5 bases; bases with no gene match: 4. CDR3 region: CASSRTGEETQYF. DNA for the CDR3: TGCGCCAGCAGTCGGACAGGAGAAGAGACCCAGTACTTC.

Ten or more counts support this clonotype. The CDR3 nucleotides read TGTGCCAGCAGTCCTCCTAGCGAGTTGGGGACAGATACGCAGTATTTT. It encodes CASSPPSELGTDTQYF. The J gene is TRBJ2-3, the V gene TRBV27, with D maybe TRBD2 (6 bases). Germline values: CDR1 MNHEY, CDR2 SMNVEV (reference sequence). The V gene lost 5 bases and the J gene lost 3 bases, with 18 bases spanning the gap. This CDR3 contains 16 residues.

The chain uses TRBV28 and TRBJ1-2; TRBD1 matches 8 bases. This CDR3 comprises 15 residues. V trimming: 5 bases; J trimming: 3 bases; junction bases outside the gene matches: 8. Germline V CDR1 and CDR2: MDHEN, SYDVKM. In DNA, the CDR3 is TGTGCCAGCAGTCAGGGACAGGCTGGGGACTATGGCTACACCTTC. Protein: CASSQGQAGDYGYTF.

The chain couples TRBV7-6 to TRBJ1-1; 7 bases line up with TRBD1. The germline CDR1 and CDR2 sequences are SGHVS and FNYEAQ. V shed 6 bases, J shed 5 bases, and the junction held 12 bases outside the gene matches. The CDR3 spans 15 residues. CDR3 DNA: TGTGCCAGCAGTAAGATGGCAGGGGGGAGAACTGAAGCTTTCTTT. It is translated as CASSKMAGGRTEAFF.

This clonotype was seen a few times. J is TRBJ2-7 and V is TRBV12-3 or TRBV12-4, with 10 positions matching TRBD1. V dropped 6 bases and J dropped 4; count of bases not matched to a gene: 6. The CDR3 is made up of 14 amino acids. The CDR3 DNA is TGTGCCAGCAGGAGACAGGGGGCGAATTACGAGCAGTACTTC. Its protein product is CASRRQGANYEQYF.

This chain connects TRBV24-1 to TRBJ2-1; D unresolved. V was cut by 1 base and J by 0 bases, with 21 bases left in between. Germline CDR1 reads KGHDR; CDR2 reads SFDVKD. CDR3 length equals 20 residues. The CDR3 DNA follows: TGTGCCACCAGTGATTTAAGTAAGAATGGCGTGGGAAGCTCCTACAATGAGCAGTTCTTC. It translates to CATSDLSKNGVGSSYNEQFF.

This clonotype was detected once. The genes are TRBV5-1 and TRBJ1-5; D is possibly TRBD1 (5 bases). Germline values: CDR1 SGHRS, CDR2 YFSETQ. This CDR3 has 14 amino acids. The V and J ends lost 9 bases and 6 bases respectively, with 19 bases between them. CDR3 protein: CATQSGDRGQPQHF. DNA of the CDR3: TGCGCCACCCAGTCCGGGGACCGGGGTCAGCCCCAGCATTTT.

This sequence joins TRBV27 and TRBJ2-7; 11 positions match TRBD2. CDR1 and CDR2 (germline): MNHEY, SMNVEV (reference sequence). The V and J ends lost 4 bases and 3 bases, in that order; junction bases with no gene match: 5. CDR3 length equals 15 residues. For the CDR3, the DNA is TGTGCCAGCAGTTCCCGACTAGCGGGGAACTACGAGCAGTACTTC. As protein: CASSSRLAGNYEQYF.

This clonotype occurred a few times. The chain carries TRBV29-1 and TRBJ2-3, with D possibly being TRBD1 (5 bases). The V gene lost 8 bases and the J gene lost 3 bases, with 18 bases spanning the gap. Germline CDR1 and CDR2: SQVTM and ANQGSEA. The CDR3 consists of 14 residues. CDR3: CSYTRAGSTDTQYF. As DNA, the CDR3 is TGCAGCTATACTCGGGCAGGGTCAACAGATACGCAGTATTTT.

This clonotype was seen many times. The V call is TRBV20-1, the J call TRBJ2-3; 7 nucleotides agree with TRBD1. The CDR3 extends over 15 amino acids. J lost 1 base, V lost 5 bases, and 9 bases had no gene match. From germline, CDR1 is DFQATT and CDR2 SNEGSKA (reference sequence). The CDR3 nucleotides are TGCAGTGCTGGGAAAGGGGGCTCGGGCACAGATACGCAGTATTTT. Protein product: CSAGKGGSGTDTQYF.

This clonotype was seen many times. The CDR3: CASSQAGTNEKLFF. CDR3 DNA: TGCGCCAGCAGCCAGGCAGGAACTAATGAAAAACTGTTTTTT. The chain is built from TRBV4-1 and TRBJ1-4; no clear D. In germline, CDR1 is MGHRA, CDR2 YSYEKL. The CDR3 covers 14 residues. Trimming took off 3 bases at V and 1 base at J, with 6 bases between the two ends.

A few counts support this clonotype. The chain has TRBV7-2 and TRBJ2-1; TRBD1 aligns across 7 bases. The CDR3 runs 14 residues. V shed 7 bases and J 6 bases; nucleotides not matched to a gene: 9. Germline CDR1 is SGHTA and CDR2 is FQGNSA. CDR3 region: CASNPGQTTNEQFF. The CDR3 DNA reads TGTGCCAGCAACCCGGGACAGACCACCAATGAGCAGTTCTTC.

DNA for the CDR3: TGCAGTGCTAGTGGTAGCGGTTACGAGCAGTACTTC. Residues: CSASGSGYEQYF. The chain combines TRBV20-1 with TRBJ2-7; tentative D call: TRBD2 (6 bases). Germline CDR1 DFQATT, CDR2 SNEGSKA (reference sequence). The V end was cut by 3 bases, the J end by 4 bases, with 10 bases between. There are 12 residues in the CDR3.

In its sample, this clonotype was seen many times. CDR3 nucleotides: TGCAGTGCTAGATTAACCGGGACAACTGGCGATGAGCAGTTCTTC. It encodes CSARLTGTTGDEQFF. V gene TRBV20-1 combines with J gene TRBJ2-1; maybe TRBD1 (6 bases). Germline loops: CDR1 DFQATT, CDR2 SNEGSKA (reference sequence). The CDR3 consists of 15 residues. V shed 2 bases and J shed 8 bases, with 19 bases lying between them.

Only a few counts were recorded for this clonotype. The V and J genes are TRBV7-3 and TRBJ2-3, with 9 bases lining up with TRBD2. J was trimmed by 11 bases and V by 1 base; bases with no gene match: 7. Germline CDR1 reads SGHTA; CDR2 reads FQGTGA. This CDR3 has 14 residues. Here the CDR3 reads CASSLMAGGRVQYF. The CDR3 coding sequence is TGTGCCAGCAGCTTAATGGCGGGAGGGAGAGTGCAGTATTTT.

Only a few counts were recorded for this clonotype. The chain employs TRBV30 and TRBJ1-1; D unresolved. CDR1 is GTSNPN and CDR2 is SVGIG in the germline V gene (reference sequence). V lost 1 base to trimming and J lost 7 bases, with 4 bases between them. The CDR3 spans 10 residues. The CDR3 nucleotides are TGTGCCTGGAGTGGCCTTGAAGCTTTCTTT. Translating it yields CAWSGLEAFF. Looking up the rest from reference TRBV30 and TRBJ1-1 gives the full variable domain: SQTIHQWPATLVQPVGSPLSLECTVEGTSNPNLYWYRQAAGRGLQLLFYSVGIGQISSEVPQNLSASRPQDRQFILSSKKLLLSDSGFYLCAWSGLEAFFGQGTRLTVV.

This clonotype has just a few counts. V is TRBV28 and J is TRBJ2-3; TRBD2 matches at 9 bases. CDR1 is MDHEN, CDR2 SYDVKM, per germline. CDR3 size: 16 residues. Trimming took 6 bases from V and 4 from J; bases not matched to a gene: 11. CDR3 DNA: TGTGCCAGCAGCCCTCTTCCGGGACTAGCCCCAGATACGCAGTATTTT. It is translated as CASSPLPGLAPDTQYF.

Comments on this clonotype: A read error may be the cause here, since a much bigger clone is one base away. The chain combines TRBV5-1 with TRBJ1-1; no definite D call. The CDR3 covers 15 residues. CDR1 and CDR2 (germline): SGHRS, YFSETQ. V lost 0 bases, J lost 0 bases, and 9 bases lay in between. The CDR3 DNA reads TGCGCCAGCAGCTTGGGGATAGCTATGAACACTGAAGCTTTCTTT. Its translation is CASSLGIAMNTEAFF.

This clonotype was counted at least ten times. This chain joins TRBV29-1 and TRBJ1-1; D may be TRBD1 (6 bases). This CDR3 region has 13 residues. Looked up from germline, CDR1 is SQVTM and CDR2 is ANQGSEA. Trimming pared 0 bases from V and 5 bases from J, leaving 10 bases between. DNA for the CDR3: TGCAGCGTTGAAGAACCTGGGACAACTGAAGCTTTCTTT. The encoded protein is CSVEEPGTTEAFF.

This clonotype has a handful of counts. The rearrangement links TRBV29-1 to TRBJ1-1; no definite D call. This CDR3 is 10 amino acids long. The V gene's germline CDR1 is SQVTM and CDR2 ANQGSEA. V was clipped by 5 bases and J by 8 bases, with 9 bases between them. The DNA of the CDR3 is TGCAGCGTTAAGATGCCAGAAGCTTTCTTT. Protein product: CSVKMPEAFF.

This clonotype has more than one count but fewer than ten. The V and J genes are TRBV29-1 and TRBJ1-1; no reliable D call. The germline V gene has CDR1 SQVTM and CDR2 ANQGSEA. V was shortened by 6 bases and J by 0 bases, with 11 bases between the two germline ends. The CDR3 extends over 13 amino acids. CDR3 nucleotide sequence: TGCAGCGTCCTCCGCGAAATGAACACTGAAGCTTTCTTT. As protein: CSVLREMNTEAFF.

This clonotype came up a few times. The rearrangement joins TRBV5-6 to TRBJ2-2; TRBD2 might be the D (6 bases). V gave up 0 bases and J gave up 2 bases, with 11 bases separating them. The CDR3 consists of 16 residues. Germline CDR1 SGHDT, CDR2 YYEEEE. CDR3 sequence (DNA): TGTGCCAGCAGCTTGGCTGGGGGGATAAACACCGGGGAGCTGTTTTTT. This encodes CASSLAGGINTGELFF.